The 18 T cell receptor beta chains below come from one sample, sequenced in a study of radiotherapy plus CTLA-4 blockade in lung cancer. Here immunoSEQ multiplex PCR was the method, and the copy in TCRdb shows in-frame clones only, minus some. This sample has about 56,000 clones, with around 85% found just once. Sequences were derived from peripheral blood, sampled from a patient treated with radiotherapy plus ipilimumab. The receptors come from a human donor with non-small cell lung cancer who had a complete response to radiotherapy plus ipilimumab.

As to this clone: Given the absence of the conserved phenylalanine or tryptophan at the CDR3 end, a read error is likely. The CDR3 DNA sequence: TGTGCCAGCAGCGAAAGTCAGGGGGCGCGGAATTCACCCCTCCACCTT. Encoded protein: CASSESQGARNSPLHL. The chain uses TRBV9 and TRBJ1-6; 8 nucleotides agree with TRBD1. This CDR3 region has 16 residues. CDR1 SGDLS and CDR2 YYNGEE come from the germline V gene. V shed 3 bases and J 7 bases; nucleotides not matched to a gene: 9.

The V gene is TRBV2, the J gene TRBJ2-7; 9 bases align to TRBD2. Germline V gene lookup returns CDR1 SNHLY and CDR2 FYNNEI. CDR3 length: 15 amino acids. V was clipped by 6 bases and J by 2 bases; unmatched bases: 8. CDR3 nucleotide sequence: TGTGCCAGCAGGGACTTAGCGGGGGCCCCCTACGAGCAGTACTTC. This encodes CASRDLAGAPYEQYF.

The gene calls are TRBV6-1 and TRBJ1-1, with D possibly matching TRBD1 (5 bases). The CDR3 has 13 amino acids. Trimming stripped 3 bases from V and 11 bases from J, with 16 bases between. CDR1 MNHNS and CDR2 SASEGT come from the germline V gene. The CDR3 here is CASSDGGRVVAFF. CDR3 nucleotide sequence: TGTGCCAGCAGTGATGGGGGGAGGGTGGTCGCTTTCTTT.

This chain joins TRBV19 and TRBJ2-6, with D perhaps matching TRBD1 (6 bases). The CDR3 is 14 residues long. Germline CDR1 and CDR2: LNHDA and SQIVND (reference sequence). Trimming pared 4 bases from V and 5 bases from J, leaving 9 bases between. The CDR3 loop is CASSTGDRANVLTF. The CDR3 nucleotides read TGTGCCAGTAGTACTGGGGACAGGGCCAACGTCCTGACTTTC.

The V and J genes are TRBV5-4 and TRBJ2-5; the match to TRBD2 covers 10 bases. CDR3 size: 15 residues. With V trimmed by 2 bases and J by 5 bases, 6 bases remained unmatched. Germline V CDR1 and CDR2: SGHNT, YYREEE (reference sequence). The CDR3 DNA reads TGTGCCAGCAGCTTCCGGAGCGGGAGGGCGGAGACCCAGTACTTC. Protein sequence: CASSFRSGRAETQYF.

The chain couples TRBV19 to TRBJ1-1; no reliable D call. V lost 6 bases and J 4 bases, leaving 12 bases between the germline ends. CDR3 length equals 13 residues. CDR1 is LNHDA and CDR2 is SQIVND in the germline V gene (reference sequence). CDR3 in DNA: TGTGCCAGTAGATATCCGGGTGGCACTGAAGCTTTCTTT. As protein: CASRYPGGTEAFF.

V gene TRBV30 combines with J gene TRBJ2-5, with TRBD1 matching 8 bases. This CDR3 contains 13 residues. Germline V gene data show CDR1 as GTSNPN and CDR2 as SVGIG (reference sequence). The J segment lost 11 bases and the V segment lost 2 bases, leaving 10 bases of the junction unmatched. The CDR3: CAWSRDRSPVQYF. As DNA, the CDR3 is TGTGCCTGGAGTAGGGACAGGTCTCCCGTGCAGTACTTC.

This rearrangement joins TRBV30 to TRBJ2-1; 11 positions agree with TRBD2. Trimming removed 1 base from V and 5 bases from J; junction bases left unmatched: 4. This CDR3 is built from 15 residues. Per the germline V gene, CDR1 is GTSNPN and CDR2 is SVGIG (reference sequence). CDR3: CAWSDKGLADNEQFF. The DNA of the CDR3 is TGTGCCTGGAGTGATAAGGGACTAGCGGACAATGAGCAGTTCTTC.

The genes are TRBV6-1 and TRBJ2-5; D not resolved. V lost 6 bases to trimming and J lost 4 bases, with 3 bases between them. Germline CDR1 is MNHNS and CDR2 is SASEGT. CDR3 length: 10 residues. CDR3 sequence: CASRAETQYF. CDR3 DNA: TGTGCCAGCAGGGCAGAGACCCAGTACTTC.

Here the CDR3 reads CASTRTGGYEQYF. Here the CDR3 DNA reads TGTGCCAGCACTAGGACAGGGGGTTACGAGCAGTACTTC. The genes are TRBV6-5 and TRBJ2-7, with 10 bases matching TRBD1. The length of the CDR3 is 13 residues. The V gene's germline CDR1 is MNHEY and CDR2 SVGAGI. V gave up 7 bases and J gave up 4 bases; unmatched junction bases: 4.

The chain joins TRBV5-1 to TRBJ2-7, with D uncertain. V was clipped by 4 bases and J by 0 bases, with 8 bases between them. CDR1 SGHRS and CDR2 YFSETQ come from the germline V gene. CDR3 length: 13 residues. CDR3 residues: CASSVASSYEQYF. CDR3 in DNA: TGCGCCAGCAGCGTGGCGAGCTCCTACGAGCAGTACTTC. The full variable domain, completed using reference TRBV5-1 and TRBJ2-7, is KAGVTQTPRYLIKTRGQQVTLSCSPISGHRSVSWYQQTPGQGLQFLFEYFSETQRNKGNFPGRFSGRQFSNSRSEMNVSTLELGDSALYLCASSVASSYEQYFGPGTRLTVT.

The chain uses TRBV6-1 and TRBJ2-6; D may be TRBD1 (5 bases). The CDR3 consists of 15 residues. Trimming stripped 5 bases from V and 0 bases from J, with 8 bases between. Germline V gene lookup returns CDR1 MNHNS and CDR2 SASEGT. The CDR3 nucleotides are TGTGCCAGCAGTTCAGGGCTCTCTGGGGCCAACGTCCTGACTTTC. As protein: CASSSGLSGANVLTF.

The chain has TRBV19 and TRBJ1-2; no clear D gene. The CDR3 totals 14 residues. Germline lookup yields CDR1 LNHDA and CDR2 SQIVND (reference sequence). Trimming removed 6 bases from V and 3 bases from J, with 14 bases in between. The CDR3 region is CASSFSGQHYGYTF. The DNA for the CDR3 is TGTGCCAGTAGCTTCAGTGGGCAGCACTATGGCTACACCTTC.

This clone was seen a single time. V and J are TRBV9 and TRBJ1-3; D remains unclear. Between the trimmed V and J ends, which lost 4 bases and 0 bases, there was a span of 11 bases. The CDR3 is made up of 15 amino acids. CDR1 is SGDLS, CDR2 YYNGEE, per germline. This CDR3 is CASSPDGISGNTIYF. In nucleotides, the CDR3 is TGTGCCAGCAGCCCTGACGGGATCTCTGGAAACACCATATATTTT.

This sequence joins TRBV4-1 and TRBJ1-5; 7 bases agree with TRBD1. The CDR3 consists of 15 residues. The V segment lost 5 bases and the J segment 5 bases; nucleotides outside the gene matches: 9. CDR1 and CDR2 from the germline V gene are MGHRA and YSYEKL. The CDR3 nucleotides read TGCGCCAGCAGCTTCTCCGGGACAGCTGATCAGCCCCAGCATTTT. This gives the protein CASSFSGTADQPQHF.

The chain combines TRBV27 with TRBJ2-2, with TRBD1 identical over 9 bases. Germline lookup yields CDR1 MNHEY and CDR2 SMNVEV (reference sequence). The CDR3 length is 16 residues. J was trimmed by 4 bases and V by 2 bases; bases with no gene match: 5. The chain's CDR3 is CASSLLRTGVTGELFF. The CDR3 bases are TGTGCCAGCAGTTTACTCCGGACAGGGGTCACCGGGGAGCTGTTTTTT.

This clone showed up just a few times. The chain recombines TRBV4-1 with TRBJ1-5, with TRBD1 identical over 8 bases. Unmatched junction bases numbered 6, after V lost 3 bases and J lost 2 bases. This CDR3 region has 16 residues. CDR1 is MGHRA and CDR2 is YSYEKL in the germline V gene. The CDR3 sequence is CASSHLGQGGNQPQHF. As DNA, the CDR3 is TGCGCCAGCAGCCATCTCGGACAGGGCGGCAATCAGCCCCAGCATTTT.

Of note for this clone: One junction end does not reproduce the germline sequence, and a read error may be involved. The chain has TRBV11-3 and TRBJ1-1; perhaps TRBD1 as D (6 bases). The CDR3 is made up of 14 amino acids. Germline loops: CDR1 SGHNT, CDR2 YENEEA. For the CDR3, the DNA is TGTGCCAGCAGCAATACAGGGCCGAACGCTGAAGCTTTCTTT. It codes for CASSNTGPNAEAFF.